The sequence of this TCR beta chain was determined in a study of STAT5B mutations in CD4+ large granular lymphocyte leukemia. Whole-study results and caveats: Patient CD4-sorted repertoires stayed more clonal than healthy ones after leukemic-clone removal.

Worth noting for this clone: Its specificity is not known. The identical CDR3 is also encoded by other nucleotide sequences in the sample.

The CDR3 is made up of 15 amino acids. Germline-derived CDR1 and CDR2 are SGHTA and FQGNSA. Trimming cost V 3 bases and J 3 bases; bases outside gene matches: 3. The protocol was immunoSEQ multiplex PCR, while the TCRdb copy is restricted to in-frame clones and leaves out a portion. The sample shows around 30,000 clones, 65% to 75% of them seen only once. The rearrangement links TRBV7-2 to TRBJ1-3; 9 nucleotides line up with TRBD1. The clonotype originates from a human donor in good health. What was sequenced was CD4+ T cells from blood buffy coats. CDR3 region: CASSFGTGSGNTIYF. For the CDR3, the DNA is TGTGCCAGCAGCTTTGGGACAGGGAGTGGAAACACCATATATTTT.